A selection of T cell receptor beta chains follows, all from one sample in a study of blood T cell repertoires in COVID-19. Method: immunoSEQ multiplex PCR; TCRdb's copy keeps in-frame clones and lacks some. This sample has approximately 49,000 clones, with around 83% found just once. Sequenced sample: peripheral blood. The receptors here all came from a human donor with acute or convalescent COVID-19. The donor label of this sample is uncertain. Both conserved end residues are part of each CDR3. The D gene is left open where the match is weak.

v_call	j_call	d_call	cdr3_aa	cdr3_nt
TRBV6-1	TRBJ1-1	.	CASSEAGHQTMNTEAFF	TGTGCCAGCAGTGAAGCTGGCCACCAAACCATGAACACTGAAGCTTTCTTT
TRBV11-2	TRBJ1-1	TRBD1	CASSSIGQGLGGTEAFF	TGTGCCAGCAGCTCGATAGGACAGGGCCTTGGGGGTACTGAAGCTTTCTTT
TRBV3-1/TRBV3-2	TRBJ2-2	.	CASSPGITGELFF	TGTGCCAGCAGCCCAGGGATCACCGGGGAGCTGTTTTTT
TRBV19	TRBJ1-2	TRBD1	CASTLGQGHYGYTF	TGTGCCAGTACCCTGGGACAGGGACACTATGGCTACACCTTC
TRBV7-9	TRBJ1-2	.	CASGWGAYGYTF	TGTGCCAGCGGCTGGGGCGCCTATGGCTACACCTTC
TRBV3-1/TRBV3-2	TRBJ2-5	TRBD2	CASSTSVTQETQYF	TGTGCCAGCAGCACTAGCGTGACCCAAGAGACCCAGTACTTC
TRBV7-2	TRBJ2-1	TRBD2	CASTREAAENEQFF	TGTGCCAGTACACGGGAGGCCGCCGAAAATGAGCAGTTCTTC
TRBV29-1	TRBJ1-1	.	CRVDGTVNTEAFF	TGCAGAGTAGACGGGACTGTGAACACTGAAGCTTTCTTT
TRBV4-2	TRBJ2-5	.	CASSQVGLVQETQYF	TGTGCCAGCAGCCAAGTAGGTCTAGTCCAAGAGACCCAGTACTTC
TRBV7-2	TRBJ2-7	TRBD1	CASSPGQPISYEQYF	TGTGCCAGCAGCCCGGGACAGCCGATCTCCTACGAGCAGTACTTC
TRBV19	TRBJ1-2	TRBD1	CASSLQGIEGYGYTF	TGTGCCAGTAGTTTACAGGGGATAGAGGGCTATGGCTACACCTTC
TRBV2	TRBJ2-7	TRBD1	CASKGDRHEQYF	TGTGCCAGCAAGGGGGACAGGCACGAGCAGTACTTC
TRBV4-1	TRBJ2-2	TRBD2	CASSQAAVGTSGGYSGELFF	TGCGCCAGCAGCCAAGCAGCAGTCGGGACTAGCGGGGGTTACTCCGGGGAGCTGTTTTTT
TRBV5-1	TRBJ2-3	TRBD2	CASSISGRMQDTQYF	TGCGCCAGCAGCATTAGCGGGAGGATGCAGGATACGCAGTATTTT
TRBV7-2	TRBJ2-1	TRBD2	CASSSPGGPNEQFF	TGTGCCAGCAGCTCACCGGGAGGGCCGAATGAGCAGTTCTTC
TRBV30	TRBJ1-5	.	CAWAHRENSNQPQHF	TGTGCCTGGGCCCACAGGGAAAATAGCAATCAGCCCCAGCATTTT